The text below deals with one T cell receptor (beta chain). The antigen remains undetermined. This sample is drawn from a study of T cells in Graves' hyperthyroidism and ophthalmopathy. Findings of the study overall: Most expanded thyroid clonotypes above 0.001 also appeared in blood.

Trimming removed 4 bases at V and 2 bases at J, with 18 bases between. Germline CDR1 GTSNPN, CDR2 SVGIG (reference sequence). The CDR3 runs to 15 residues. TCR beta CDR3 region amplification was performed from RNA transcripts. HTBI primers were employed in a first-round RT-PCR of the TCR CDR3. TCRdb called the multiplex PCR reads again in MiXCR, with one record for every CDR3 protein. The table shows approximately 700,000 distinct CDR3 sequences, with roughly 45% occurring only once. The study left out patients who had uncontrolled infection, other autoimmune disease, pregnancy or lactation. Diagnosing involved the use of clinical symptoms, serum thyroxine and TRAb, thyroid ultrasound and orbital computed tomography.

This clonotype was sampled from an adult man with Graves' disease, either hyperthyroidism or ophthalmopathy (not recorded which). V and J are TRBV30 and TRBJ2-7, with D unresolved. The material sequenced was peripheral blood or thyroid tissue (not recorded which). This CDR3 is CAWTNYDGTAYEQYF. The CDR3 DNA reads TGTGCCTGGACCAACTATGATGGAACCGCCTACGAGCAGTACTTC.